Listed below are T cell receptor beta chains from one sample, sequenced in a study of a mutant IDH1 vaccine in newly diagnosed glioma. These receptors have no identified antigens. TCRdb's copy holds only in-frame clones and misses some; the assay was immunoSEQ multiplex PCR. Here the sample spans under 70,000 clones, approximately 81% being singletons. The sequencing used PBMCs, collected from a glioma patient whose treatment included an IDH1 peptide vaccine. These receptors came from a man younger than 40 with glioma. Each CDR3 is given with its conserved first and last residue. A D gene is named only where the DNA matches it firmly. Clone size is given for some rows only: seen once, a few or many times, or a class if the clone is expanded.

TRBV9,TRBJ1-1,NA,few,CASSEPTANTEAFF,TGTGCCAGCAGCGAGCCGACAGCGAACACTGAAGCTTTCTTT
TRBV2,TRBJ1-5,NA,few,CASSGGLSNQPQHF,TGTGCCAGCAGTGGTGGTCTTAGCAATCAGCCCCAGCATTTT
TRBV2,TRBJ2-5,NA,NA,CASSEFETQYF,TGTGCCAGCAGTGAGTTTGAGACCCAGTACTTC
TRBV7-6,TRBJ2-3,TRBD1,NA,CASSPLSGTDSTDTQYF,TGTGCCAGCAGCCCTCTATCAGGGACAGATAGCACAGATACGCAGTATTTT
TRBV6-5,TRBJ1-1,NA,NA,CAGLGDTEAFF,TGTGCCGGGCTAGGTGACACTGAAGCTTTCTTT
TRBV25-1,TRBJ1-1,TRBD1,NA,CASTMTGGKNTEAFF,TGTGCCAGCACAATGACAGGGGGCAAGAACACTGAAGCTTTCTTT
TRBV5-4,TRBJ1-2,TRBD1,NA,CASSTGQGAVRYGYTF,TGTGCCAGCAGCACGGGACAGGGGGCGGTTCGGTATGGCTACACCTTC
TRBV7-2,TRBJ2-2,TRBD2,NA,CASSLALLGGSNTGELFF,TGTGCCAGCAGCTTAGCGCTGTTGGGGGGGTCCAACACCGGGGAGCTGTTTTTT
TRBV5-8,TRBJ1-5,NA,NA,CASSLAAANQPQHF,TGTGCCAGCAGCTTGGCGGCAGCAAATCAGCCCCAGCATTTT
TRBV7-7,TRBJ1-1,NA,NA,CASSLDRYTEAFF,TGTGCCAGCAGCCTCGACAGGTACACTGAAGCTTTCTTT
TRBV10-3,TRBJ2-5,NA,NA,CAIRDAGQETQYF,TGTGCCATCCGGGACGCCGGCCAAGAGACCCAGTACTTC
TRBV6-5,TRBJ1-1,TRBD1,NA,CASSYSGQGRTEAFF,TGTGCCAGCAGTTACTCCGGACAGGGACGCACTGAAGCTTTCTTT
TRBV28,TRBJ2-1,NA,NA,CASSLGGGADYNEQFF,TGTGCCAGCAGTTTGGGGGGCGGGGCCGACTACAATGAGCAGTTCTTC
TRBV7-9,TRBJ1-6,TRBD1,NA,CASSLDRGHSPLHF,TGTGCCAGCAGCTTAGATAGGGGGCATTCACCCCTCCACTTT
TRBV5-5,TRBJ2-4,NA,NA,CASSGGSLYF,TGTGCCAGCAGCGGGGGCAGTTTGTACTTC
TRBV11-2,TRBJ2-5,NA,NA,CASSLDFRTDQETQYF,TGTGCCAGCAGCTTAGATTTTAGGACAGACCAAGAGACCCAGTACTTC
TRBV19,TRBJ2-1,TRBD1,NA,CASSRDRGDEQFF,TGTGCCAGTAGTAGGGACAGGGGGGATGAGCAGTTCTTC
TRBV7-8,TRBJ2-3,TRBD2,NA,CASSLDLSGGPRDTQYF,TGTGCCAGCAGCTTAGATCTAAGCGGGGGGCCCAGAGATACGCAGTATTTT
TRBV18,TRBJ1-1,NA,NA,CASSPTAGVYTEAFF,TGTGCCAGCTCACCAACCGCCGGGGTATACACTGAAGCTTTCTTT
TRBV5-5,TRBJ1-6,NA,once,CASTTDNSPLHF,TGTGCCAGCACTACGGATAATTCACCCCTCCACTTT
TRBV2,TRBJ1-4,NA,once,CATHNRETNEKLFF,TGTGCCACACACAACAGAGAAACTAATGAAAAACTGTTTTTT
TRBV6-5,TRBJ1-2,NA,few,CASSYSGGLANYGYTF,TGTGCCAGCAGTTACTCGGGTGGGTTAGCTAACTATGGCTACACCTTC
TRBV5-1,TRBJ2-2,NA,NA,CASSTEGGPGELFF,TGCGCCAGCAGCACAGAGGGGGGCCCCGGGGAGCTGTTTTTT
TRBV28,TRBJ2-7,TRBD2,NA,CASNLQIYQAGGPEQYF,TGTGCCAGCAACCTCCAAATCTACCAAGCGGGGGGGCCCGAGCAGTACTTC
TRBV5-1,TRBJ1-3,NA,NA,CASSPTGTVREAPYIF,NA
TRBV18,TRBJ1-1,NA,NA,CASSPGQGLAEAFF,TGTGCCAGCTCACCAGGGCAGGGGTTGGCTGAAGCTTTCTTT
TRBV11-2,TRBJ1-6,TRBD1,NA,CASSRGATGGYNSPLHF,TGTGCCAGCAGCCGTGGGGCGACAGGGGGGTATAATTCACCCCTCCACTTT
TRBV5-4,TRBJ1-2,NA,few,CASSSSSAYYGYTF,TGTGCCAGCAGCTCCTCTTCAGCATACTATGGCTACACCTTC
TRBV29-1,TRBJ2-3,TRBD2,NA,CSVDTSGDTDTQYF,TGCAGCGTTGATACTAGCGGGGACACAGATACGCAGTATTTT
TRBV7-7,TRBJ1-3,NA,NA,CASSAAPRNTIYF,TGTGCCAGCAGCGCAGCCCCTCGAAACACCATATATTTT
TRBV5-4,TRBJ1-2,NA,NA,CASSLEGRLFYGYTF,TGTGCCAGCAGCTTGGAGGGGCGTCTTTTCTATGGCTACACCTTC
TRBV7-9,TRBJ1-6,TRBD1,NA,CASSPRGQGNSPLHF,TGTGCCAGCAGCCCGAGGGGACAGGGGAATTCACCCCTCCACTTT